The 32 T cell receptor beta chains in this list originate from one sample, sequenced in a study of cytomegalovirus exposure and HLA in healthy donors. The study ran its PCR with 60 Vbeta and 13 Jbeta primers. Assay used: immunoSEQ multiplex PCR; TCRdb lists only in-frame clones, some missing. This sample contains 55,000 or so clones. Input material: PBMCs. The receptors shown here come from a woman aged 50 to 60 in good health and CMV-seropositive.

V is TRBV4-3 and J is TRBJ1-1; a possible D gene is TRBD1 (5 bases). Germline V CDR1 and CDR2: LGHNA, YSLEER. V lost 0 bases and J lost 2, with 13 bases in between. The CDR3 has 16 amino acids. The DNA for the CDR3 is TGCGCCAGCAGCCAAGAGCCCCGCAGGGCCAACACTGAAGCTTTCTTT. It codes for CASSQEPRRANTEAFF.

The chain has TRBV7-9 and TRBJ2-5; 7 positions agree with TRBD2. Germline V gene data show CDR1 as SEHNR and CDR2 as FQNEAQ (reference sequence). Losses at the gene ends were 3 bases for V and 11 bases for J; bases not matched to a gene: 12. The CDR3 spans 14 residues. DNA for the CDR3: TGTGCCAGCAGCTTTGGGGGGGGAGGCGCGGAGCAGTACTTC. The encoded protein is CASSFGGGGAEQYF.

V and J are TRBV10-1 and TRBJ2-1, with 9 nucleotides matching TRBD2. Germline loops: CDR1 WNHNN, CDR2 SYGVQD (reference sequence). This CDR3 region has 15 residues. Unmatched junction bases numbered 6, after V lost 0 bases and J lost 9 bases. Here the CDR3 reads CASSESGGRESEQFF. The CDR3 coding sequence is TGCGCCAGCAGTGAGTCGGGCGGGAGGGAAAGTGAGCAGTTCTTC.

The chain carries TRBV18 and TRBJ2-1, with D possibly matching TRBD2 (6 bases). Germline assignment: CDR1 KGHSH and CDR2 LQKENI. The CDR3 is made up of 16 amino acids. Trimming took 0 bases from V and 1 from J, leaving 10 bases between them. The CDR3 here is CASSPPGTRSYNEQFF. The CDR3 DNA sequence: TGTGCCAGCTCACCACCCGGGACTCGATCCTACAATGAGCAGTTCTTC.

The gene calls are TRBV11-2 and TRBJ2-7, with TRBD1 matching 10 bases. The length of the CDR3 is 15 residues. V lost 5 bases and J lost 2; bases outside the gene matches: 6. Germline V gives CDR1 SGHAT, CDR2 FQNNGV. The CDR3 DNA reads TGTGCCAGCAGCCCGGGGGACAGGGGAACCTACGAGCAGTACTTC. Translation gives CASSPGDRGTYEQYF.

V gene TRBV5-1 combines with J gene TRBJ1-1, with unresolved D. The CDR3 contains 15 residues. The germline gives CDR1 SGHRS, CDR2 YFSETQ. V lost 0 bases and J 2 bases, leaving 11 bases between the germline ends. CDR3 sequence: CASSLGPGTNTEAFF. CDR3 DNA sequence: TGCGCCAGCAGCTTGGGCCCAGGCACAAACACTGAAGCTTTCTTT.

CDR3 coding DNA: TGTGCCAGCTCCCTAACAGAGAACACTGAAGCTTTCTTT. Translation: CASSLTENTEAFF. The genes are TRBV18 and TRBJ1-1; D gene unclear. V gave up 6 bases and J gave up 1 base, with 9 bases separating them. The CDR3 loop spans 13 amino acids. CDR1 is KGHSH, CDR2 LQKENI, per germline.

On this clone itself: A junction boundary mismatches the germline segment, possibly from a read error. V is TRBV19 and J is TRBJ2-7, with D tentatively TRBD2 (6 bases). Germline V CDR1 and CDR2: LNHDA, SQIVND (reference sequence). The CDR3 contains 13 residues. This chain's CDR3 is CASSIGAGTERYF. The CDR3 DNA is TGTGCCAGTAGTATAGGTGCGGGAACCGAGCGGTACTTC.

The chain joins TRBV30 to TRBJ2-1; D remains ambiguous. Germline assignment: CDR1 GTSNPN and CDR2 SVGIG (reference sequence). The length of the CDR3 is 11 residues. The V and J ends lost 8 bases and 4 bases respectively, with 9 bases between them. CDR3 bases: TGTGCCGGCTCCTGGTACAATGAGCAGTTCTTC. Its protein is CAGSWYNEQFF.

The V and J genes are TRBV6-5 and TRBJ1-2; perhaps TRBD1 as D (5 bases). V shed 0 bases and J shed 4 bases, with 9 bases lying between them. The CDR3 runs to 14 residues. Germline values: CDR1 MNHEY, CDR2 SVGAGI. CDR3 nucleotide sequence: TGTGCCAGCAGTTACTCGGGGGGGAGCTATGGCTACACCTTC. Translating it yields CASSYSGGSYGYTF.

V usage is TRBV19 and J usage is TRBJ1-5; 8 nucleotides match TRBD1. V lost 0 bases to trimming and J lost 3 bases; unmatched junction nucleotides: 1. The CDR3 covers 15 residues. Looked up from germline, CDR1 is LNHDA and CDR2 is SQIVND (reference sequence). The DNA for the CDR3 is TGTGCCAGTAGTATAGACAGGGGGCCCAATCAGCCCCAGCATTTT. Translated, it gives CASSIDRGPNQPQHF.

This chain joins TRBV18 and TRBJ2-2, with D perhaps TRBD1 (6 bases). Trimming removed 3 bases from V and 5 bases from J, with 16 bases in between. The germline CDR1 and CDR2 sequences are KGHSH and LQKENI. The CDR3 consists of 16 residues. For the CDR3, the DNA is TGTGCCAGCTCACCGTTTAACAGGGAACTTACCGGGGAGCTGTTTTTT. Translation: CASSPFNRELTGELFF. Filled out from reference TRBV18 and TRBJ2-2, the complete variable domain reads NAGVMQNPRHLVRRRGQEARLRCSPMKGHSHVYWYRQLPEEGLKFMVYLQKENIIDESGMPKERFSAEFPKEGPSILRIQQVVRGDSAAYFCASSPFNRELTGELFFGEGSRLTVL.

This chain uses TRBV25-1 with TRBJ1-1; D perhaps matches TRBD1 (6 bases). The CDR3 spans 14 residues. Germline V lookup: CDR1 MGHDK, CDR2 SYGVNS. Trimming stripped 4 bases from V and 4 bases from J, with 13 bases between. The CDR3 loop is CASSATGLGTEAFF. The DNA for the CDR3 is TGTGCCAGCAGTGCCACAGGGTTAGGCACTGAAGCTTTCTTT.

The chain couples TRBV4-3 to TRBJ2-7, with 8 bases matching TRBD1. The junction had 8 bases not matched to a gene; V was cut back by 2 bases and J by 2 bases. The CDR3 consists of 16 residues. Germline CDR1 reads LGHNA; CDR2 reads YSLEER. Here the CDR3 reads CASSQHQGAGTYEQYF. CDR3 nucleotides: TGCGCCAGCAGCCAACATCAGGGGGCGGGAACCTACGAGCAGTACTTC.

The J gene is TRBJ2-3, the V gene TRBV28; 8 nucleotides line up with TRBD2. Germline loops: CDR1 MDHEN, CDR2 SYDVKM. Germline trimming cut 5 bases from V and 7 bases from J; bases unmatched to any gene: 14. The CDR3 totals 16 residues. The CDR3 here is CASSLGGPGGRYTQYF. The CDR3, as DNA: TGTGCCAGCAGTCTAGGAGGTCCGGGAGGGCGATATACGCAGTATTTT.

The genes are TRBV28 and TRBJ1-2; D might be TRBD1 (6 bases). The CDR3 is 15 residues long. CDR1 MDHEN and CDR2 SYDVKM come from the germline V gene. V was pared by 6 bases and J by 4 bases, with 18 bases between. The CDR3 loop is CASRTQGNAGYGYTF. The CDR3, as DNA: TGTGCCAGCAGGACACAGGGAAATGCTGGCTATGGCTACACCTTC.

The V and J genes are TRBV29-1 and TRBJ2-5; TRBD1 is a possible D gene (6 bases). This CDR3 spans 13 amino acids. Germline CDR1 is SQVTM and CDR2 is ANQGSEA. V dropped 7 bases and J dropped 5 bases, with 17 bases sitting between them. CDR3 coding DNA: TGCAGCGCCAAAGGCCTAACAGGGGAGACCCAGTACTTC. Its protein product is CSAKGLTGETQYF.

The chain couples TRBV28 to TRBJ2-1, with TRBD2 matching over 7 bases. V shed 8 bases, J shed 0 bases, and the junction held 1 base outside the gene matches. The CDR3 covers 13 residues. Germline CDR1 and CDR2: MDHEN and SYDVKM. Here the CDR3 reads CASGGGSYNEQFF. The CDR3 DNA is TGTGCCAGCGGCGGGGGCTCCTACAATGAGCAGTTCTTC.

V gene TRBV28 combines with J gene TRBJ2-5; 14 nucleotides match TRBD2. CDR3 length: 15 residues. The germline gives CDR1 MDHEN, CDR2 SYDVKM. V lost 11 bases to trimming and J lost 4 bases; unmatched junction nucleotides: 9. CDR3 amino acids: CASMTSGRAGETQYF. The CDR3 coding sequence is TGTGCCTCCATGACTAGCGGGAGGGCCGGAGAGACCCAGTACTTC.

CDR3 in DNA: TGCGCCAGCAGTGGGTACCGGGATCTACAAGAGACCCAGTACTTC. It specifies CASSGYRDLQETQYF. The V and J genes are TRBV23-1 and TRBJ2-5, with D perhaps matching TRBD2 (5 bases). TRBV23-1 qualifies as an ORF whose function is uncertain. CDR3 size: 15 residues. V lost 5 bases and J 2 bases, leaving 15 bases between the germline ends.

This chain uses TRBV6-5 with TRBJ1-1, with a tentative D call TRBD1 (6 bases). The V gene's germline CDR1 is MNHEY and CDR2 SVGAGI. Trimming removed 11 bases from V and 2 bases from J, with 18 bases in between. The CDR3 totals 14 residues. CDR3 in DNA: TGTGCCGCTCAGGGGCAGGGAGTCAACACTGAAGCTTTCTTT. Translated: CAAQGQGVNTEAFF.

This chain uses TRBV2 with TRBJ1-3; 10 bases fit TRBD1. CDR1 SNHLY and CDR2 FYNNEI come from the germline V gene. J lost 4 bases, V lost 8 bases, and 5 bases had no gene match. The CDR3 runs 14 residues. Written as DNA, the CDR3 is TGTGCCAGCGGGGACAGGGGATACGGAAACACCATATATTTT. Its protein product is CASGDRGYGNTIYF.

The V and J genes are TRBV19 and TRBJ1-1, with 7 bases matching TRBD1. The CDR3 has 14 residues. Germline V gene lookup returns CDR1 LNHDA and CDR2 SQIVND (reference sequence). The V and J ends lost 5 bases and 2 bases, in that order; junction bases with no gene match: 5. CDR3 region: CASSVQGFNTEAFF. CDR3 in DNA: TGTGCCAGTAGTGTACAGGGGTTCAACACTGAAGCTTTCTTT.

J is TRBJ1-2 and V is TRBV7-9; D is possibly TRBD1 (6 bases). The germline V gene has CDR1 SEHNR and CDR2 FQNEAQ (reference sequence). This CDR3 has 15 amino acids. The V gene lost 9 bases and the J gene lost 2 bases, with 19 bases spanning the gap. The CDR3 DNA follows: TGTGCCAGTTCCTTCCAACAACAGGGAAACTATGGCTACACCTTC. This encodes CASSFQQQGNYGYTF.

V usage is TRBV15 and J usage is TRBJ2-7, with 8 bases identical to TRBD1. The germline gives CDR1 LNHNV, CDR2 YYDKDF (reference sequence). V trimming: 5 bases; J trimming: 3 bases; junction bases outside the gene matches: 9. This CDR3 spans 15 amino acids. CDR3: CATSGSGTGDYEQYF. The CDR3 DNA is TGTGCCACCAGCGGCTCCGGGACAGGCGACTACGAGCAGTACTTC.

The chain has TRBV15 and TRBJ2-1; D is possibly TRBD2 (6 bases). CDR3 size: 15 residues. Germline CDR1 is LNHNV and CDR2 is YYDKDF (reference sequence). The V and J ends lost 7 bases and 0 bases respectively, with 13 bases between them. The CDR3 here is CATNFGLSSYNEQFF. DNA for the CDR3: TGTGCCACCAATTTCGGACTAAGCTCCTACAATGAGCAGTTCTTC. The whole variable domain, remainder taken from reference TRBV15 and TRBJ2-1, is DAMVIQNPRYQVTQFGKPVTLSCSQTLNHNVMYWYQQKSSQAPKLLFHYYDKDFNNEADTPDNFQSRRPNTSFCFLDIRSPGLGDTAMYLCATNFGLSSYNEQFFGPGTRLTVL.

The chain is built from TRBV7-2 and TRBJ1-6; no clear D gene. Germline CDR1 SGHTA, CDR2 FQGNSA. This CDR3 has 16 residues. Trimming removed 1 base from V and 0 bases from J, with 7 bases in between. CDR3 DNA: TGTGCCAGCAGCTTAGTGGGGAGCTCCTATAATTCACCCCTCCACTTT. Translation: CASSLVGSSYNSPLHF.

The rearrangement joins TRBV28 to TRBJ1-2; 8 bases are a match to TRBD1. V lost 5 bases to trimming and J lost 0 bases; unmatched junction nucleotides: 2. Germline V gene lookup returns CDR1 MDHEN and CDR2 SYDVKM. The CDR3 runs to 14 residues. CDR3 sequence reads: CASSRQGPNYGYTF. The CDR3 DNA sequence: TGTGCCAGCAGTCGACAGGGGCCTAACTATGGCTACACCTTC.

This sequence joins TRBV2 and TRBJ1-5, with D hard to call. There are 13 residues in the CDR3. With 6 bases removed from V and 0 bases from J, the gap between germline ends came to 6 bases. CDR1 is SNHLY and CDR2 is FYNNEI in the germline V gene. CDR3 nucleotides: TGTGCCAGCAGCCGAGTTAGCAATCAGCCCCAGCATTTT. Protein product: CASSRVSNQPQHF.

V and J are TRBV7-8 and TRBJ1-6, with 7 positions matching TRBD1. From germline, CDR1 is SGHVS and CDR2 FQNEAQ. Germline trimming cut 4 bases from V and 7 bases from J; bases unmatched to any gene: 7. There are 15 residues in the CDR3. This chain's CDR3 is CASSSRRQGNSPLHF. CDR3 sequence (DNA): TGTGCCAGCAGCTCCCGTCGACAGGGCAATTCACCCCTCCACTTT.

This chain uses TRBV29-1 with TRBJ2-3; possible D gene TRBD1, 6 bases. The CDR3 is made up of 13 amino acids. The ends were cut back, 3 bases at V and 3 bases at J, with 10 bases in the middle. Looked up from germline, CDR1 is SQVTM and CDR2 is ANQGSEA. In DNA, the CDR3 is TGCAGCGTTGAGGGGGCTTCTACAGATACGCAGTATTTT. Amino acid sequence: CSVEGASTDTQYF.

The chain joins TRBV27 to TRBJ1-5, with 7 bases lining up with TRBD1. Trimming took 3 bases from V and 6 from J; bases not matched to a gene: 8. Germline CDR1 is MNHEY and CDR2 is SMNVEV (reference sequence). This CDR3 is 15 amino acids long. This chain's CDR3 is CASSLVGGVGQPQHF. In DNA form, the CDR3 reads TGTGCCAGCAGTTTGGTAGGGGGCGTGGGTCAGCCCCAGCATTTT.